Presented here are 17 T cell receptor beta chains from one specimen sequenced in a study of T-cell memory formation after mild COVID-19 listed by TCRdb under 2021. Library method: 5' RACE. The instrument given in TCRdb is Illumina NovaSeq 6000. TCRdb itself trimmed the public reads at Q25 with fastp, ran MiXCR and retained productive beta chains. Rows with a matching CDR3 protein are joined into one entry that keeps the most common DNA and genes. Within this sample are fewer than 250,000 distinct CDR3 sequences, with over 9.5% of them counted one time only. The top ten clones comprise around 2.9% of the sample. Sequenced material: PBMCs or a T cell subset sorted from them (not recorded which). The receptors stem from a young man who had mild COVID-19 (a few samples of this study predate the infection). The sample titles of this study are shuffled in the database, so cell type and time point are left out; the donor was told from shared clones.

V is TRBV5-1 and J is TRBJ2-7; D unclear. V shed 4 bases and J shed 0 bases, with 5 bases lying between them. CDR3 length: 12 residues. Looked up from germline, CDR1 is SGHRS and CDR2 is YFSETQ. In DNA, the CDR3 is TGCGCCAGCAGCCAACCCTCCTACGAGCAGTACTTC. As protein: CASSQPSYEQYF. Supplemented by reference TRBV5-1 and TRBJ2-7, the full variable domain reads KAGVTQTPRYLIKTRGQQVTLSCSPISGHRSVSWYQQTPGQGLQFLFEYFSETQRNKGNFPGRFSGRQFSNSRSEMNVSTLELGDSALYLCASSQPSYEQYFGPGTRLTVT.

This clonotype has a handful of counts. The rearrangement joins TRBV19 to TRBJ1-2; D is uncertain. CDR3 length equals 13 residues. Trimming took 5 bases from V and 6 from J, leaving 13 bases between them. Per germline, CDR1 LNHDA and CDR2 SQIVND (reference sequence). The CDR3, as DNA: TGTGCCAGTAGTGAGGGTTCGGTCGATGGCTACACCTTC. It specifies CASSEGSVDGYTF.

The V call is TRBV5-5, the J call TRBJ1-2; D gene unclear. This CDR3 has 12 amino acids. V was shortened by 4 bases and J by 8 bases, with 12 bases between the two germline ends. Germline CDR1 reads SGHKS; CDR2 reads YYEKEE (reference sequence). The CDR3 reads CASSPTTEGYTF. Here the CDR3 DNA reads TGTGCCAGCAGCCCCACCACGGAGGGCTACACCTTC.

The rearrangement joins TRBV4-1 to TRBJ1-2, with 7 bases lining up with TRBD1. The V segment lost 5 bases and the J segment 6 bases; nucleotides outside the gene matches: 6. CDR1 is MGHRA, CDR2 YSYEKL, per germline. The CDR3 covers 13 residues. CDR3 coding DNA: TGCGCCAGCAGCACAGGGAGGGGGCATGGCTACACCTTC. Its protein product is CASSTGRGHGYTF.

The chain links TRBV15 to TRBJ2-7; no reliable D call. The CDR3 has 14 amino acids. Germline CDR1 LNHNV, CDR2 YYDKDF (reference sequence). The V end was cut by 2 bases, the J end by 9 bases, with 17 bases between. The DNA of the CDR3 is TGTGCCACCAGCAGAACTGGACCCTTTCGTGGGCAGTACTTC. Encoded protein: CATSRTGPFRGQYF.

The V gene is TRBV29-1, the J gene TRBJ1-4; D possibly corresponds to TRBD1 (6 bases). V lost 3 bases to trimming and J lost 3 bases, with 8 bases between them. The CDR3 runs 13 residues. CDR1 is SQVTM and CDR2 is ANQGSEA in the germline V gene. CDR3 sequence: CSVETGANEKLFF. The CDR3 bases are TGCAGCGTTGAGACAGGCGCTAATGAAAAACTGTTTTTT. The full variable domain, completed using reference TRBV29-1 and TRBJ1-4, is SAVISQKPSRDICQRGTSLTIQCQVDSQVTMMFWYRQQPGQSLTLIATANQGSEATYESGFVIDKFPISRPNLTFSTLTVSNMSPEDSSIYLCSVETGANEKLFFGSGTQLSVL.

This clonotype was counted a few times. The V gene is TRBV7-2, the J gene TRBJ2-2; D may be TRBD2 (6 bases). Trimming removed 1 base at V and 9 bases at J, with 15 bases between. The CDR3 totals 15 residues. Per germline, CDR1 SGHTA and CDR2 FQGNSA. Here the CDR3 reads CASSLGRARRWELFF. The CDR3 bases are TGTGCCAGCAGCTTAGGGAGGGCGCGACGGTGGGAGCTGTTTTTT.

This clonotype was detected many times. This chain joins TRBV7-9 and TRBJ2-3; D is perhaps TRBD1 (6 bases). Germline V gives CDR1 SEHNR, CDR2 FQNEAQ (reference sequence). The CDR3 is 14 residues long. With 5 bases removed from V and 4 bases from J, the gap between germline ends came to 13 bases. The CDR3 region has the DNA TGTGCCAGCAGCGCAGCCGGACAGTCAGATACGCAGTATTTT. This encodes CASSAAGQSDTQYF.

CDR3 in amino acids: CASAGTGFLEKLFF. CDR3 sequence (DNA): TGTGCCAGCGCTGGAACAGGGTTTCTCGAAAAACTGTTTTTT. The chain combines TRBV27 with TRBJ1-4; D perhaps matches TRBD1 (6 bases). The V gene lost 8 bases and the J gene lost 8 bases, with 18 bases spanning the gap. Germline V lookup: CDR1 MNHEY, CDR2 SMNVEV (reference sequence). This CDR3 region has 14 residues.

This clonotype was detected a few times. The chain is built from TRBV24-1 and TRBJ2-1, with a weak D call TRBD2 (6 bases). Between the trimmed V and J ends, which lost 3 bases and 6 bases, there was a span of 11 bases. The V gene's germline CDR1 is KGHDR and CDR2 SFDVKD. This CDR3 has 14 residues. In nucleotides, the CDR3 is TGTGCCACCAGTGATGTCGGGGGTCGCAATGAGCAGTTCTTC. It specifies CATSDVGGRNEQFF.

This clonotype was observed a handful of times. This chain uses TRBV7-2 with TRBJ2-3; 7 bases map to TRBD2. V lost 0 bases, J lost 4 bases, and 10 bases stayed unmatched. CDR3 size: 17 residues. In germline, CDR1 is SGHTA, CDR2 FQGNSA. Here the CDR3 DNA reads TGTGCCAGCAGCTTAGCGATGACGGGGGGTGGGGCAGATACGCAGTATTTT. Amino acid sequence: CASSLAMTGGGADTQYF.

V is TRBV5-4 and J is TRBJ1-2; D is possibly TRBD1 (6 bases). The V end was cut by 4 bases, the J end by 7 bases, with 17 bases between. CDR1 and CDR2 from the germline V gene are SGHNT and YYREEE (reference sequence). The CDR3 runs 14 residues. CDR3 in DNA: TGTGCCAGCAGCCAATTCTACGGGGGCTCTGGCTACACCTTC. The encoded protein is CASSQFYGGSGYTF.

V is TRBV13 and J is TRBJ2-4, with D possibly matching TRBD2 (6 bases). The CDR3 is 14 amino acids. Between the trimmed V and J ends, which lost 4 bases and 9 bases, there was a span of 16 bases. Germline V gene lookup returns CDR1 PRHDT and CDR2 FYEKMQ (reference sequence). CDR3 DNA sequence: TGTGCCAGCAGCTCCGGGACTGGGGGATTCATTCAGTACTTC. This gives the protein CASSSGTGGFIQYF.

The CDR3 spells CASSANFYGYTF. The CDR3 nucleotides read TGTGCCAGCAGCGCAAACTTCTATGGCTACACCTTC. The chain is built from TRBV6-2 or TRBV6-3 and TRBJ1-2; D remains unclear. The CDR3 runs 12 residues. The V and J ends lost 6 bases and 4 bases respectively, with 9 bases between them. Germline CDR1 reads MNHEY; CDR2 reads SVGEGT.

This clonotype turned up a few times. The rearrangement uses TRBV7-8 and TRBJ1-4; D gene uncertain. With 5 bases removed from V and 3 bases from J, the gap between germline ends came to 10 bases. The germline V gene encodes CDR1 SGHVS and CDR2 FQNEAQ. This CDR3 has 14 amino acids. CDR3 DNA sequence: TGTGCCAGCAGCCGTAATGGGGCTAATGAAAAACTGTTTTTT. This gives the protein CASSRNGANEKLFF. The variable domain in full, with the rest retrieved from reference TRBV7-8 and TRBJ1-4, is GAGVSQSPRYKVAKRGQDVALRCDPISGHVSLFWYQQALGQGPEFLTYFQNEAQLDKSGLPSDRFFAERPEGSVSTLKIQRTQQEDSAVYLCASSRNGANEKLFFGSGTQLSVL.

This clonotype was observed a few times. The J gene is TRBJ2-3, the V gene TRBV28; D not resolved. The germline CDR1 and CDR2 sequences are MDHEN and SYDVKM. This CDR3 comprises 12 residues. Trimming took 1 base from V and 8 from J, leaving 7 bases between them. The CDR3 sequence is CASSLSRATQYF. The CDR3 nucleotides read TGTGCCAGCAGTTTATCCCGAGCTACGCAGTATTTT.

This clonotype has a count of ten or more. This sequence joins TRBV29-1 and TRBJ2-3; D tentatively reads TRBD1 or TRBD2 (5 bases each). Germline V lookup: CDR1 SQVTM, CDR2 ANQGSEA. This CDR3 has 14 residues. V was clipped by 5 bases and J by 4 bases, with 16 bases between them. CDR3 loop: CSVRGEGRADTQYF. The CDR3 DNA reads as TGCAGCGTTCGGGGCGAGGGGCGCGCAGATACGCAGTATTTT.